Presented here are 25 T cell receptor beta chains from one specimen sequenced in a study of cytomegalovirus exposure and HLA in healthy donors. The PCR had 60 Vbeta and 13 Jbeta primers. Clones were read by immunoSEQ multiplex PCR, and TCRdb kept only the in-frame ones, dropping some. Here the sample spans about 130,000 clones, approximately 80% being singletons. Material for sequencing was PBMCs. All receptors come from a man between 18 and 29 years old in good health and CMV-seronegative.

The chain recombines TRBV2 with TRBJ2-2, with 11 positions matching TRBD1. CDR3 length: 14 amino acids. CDR1 is SNHLY, CDR2 FYNNEI, per germline. The V segment lost 8 bases and the J segment 7 bases; nucleotides outside the gene matches: 6. The DNA of the CDR3 is TGTGCCAGCGGACGGACAGGGGGCCACGGGGAGCTGTTTTTT. It encodes CASGRTGGHGELFF.

V gene TRBV7-9 combines with J gene TRBJ1-6; D ambiguous. This CDR3 comprises 11 residues. V was pared by 5 bases and J by 9 bases, with 5 bases between. Germline V gene sequence: CDR1 SEHNR, CDR2 FQNEAQ (reference sequence). The CDR3 is CASSTVSPLHF. The DNA for the CDR3 is TGTGCCAGCAGCACTGTTTCACCCCTCCACTTT. Combining the CDR3 with reference TRBV7-9 and TRBJ1-6 gives the whole variable domain DTGVSQNPRHKITKRGQNVTFRCDPISEHNRLYWYRQTLGQGPEFLTYFQNEAQLEKSRLLSDRFSAERPKGSFSTLEIQRTEQGDSAMYLCASSTVSPLHFGNGTRLTVT.

The V gene is TRBV4-3, the J gene TRBJ1-2; the D is unclear. The V end lost 0 bases, the J end lost 6 bases, and 14 bases lay between the germline ends. CDR3 length equals 15 residues. The germline CDR1 and CDR2 sequences are LGHNA and YSLEER. The DNA of the CDR3 is TGCGCCAGCAGCCAAGAAATTGGAAGAGGGAATGGCTACACCTTC. It yields the protein CASSQEIGRGNGYTF.

The J gene is TRBJ2-7, the V gene TRBV9; 7 bases are shared with TRBD2. The CDR3 loop spans 15 amino acids. CDR1 is SGDLS, CDR2 YYNGEE, per germline. With 4 bases clipped from V and 2 bases from J, the junction kept 9 bases outside the gene matches. The CDR3 is CASSPLGLGAYEQYF. The DNA for the CDR3 is TGTGCCAGCAGCCCCCTAGGACTAGGGGCCTACGAGCAGTACTTC.

This chain connects TRBV28 to TRBJ2-7, with D perhaps matching TRBD1 (5 bases). V dropped 7 bases and J dropped 4 bases, with 14 bases sitting between them. The CDR3 extends over 13 amino acids. Germline CDR1 MDHEN, CDR2 SYDVKM. CDR3 residues: CASKSRQGYEQYF. The CDR3, as DNA: TGTGCCAGCAAGTCGAGGCAGGGTTACGAGCAGTACTTC.

This chain links TRBV4-3 with TRBJ1-4; tentatively, D is TRBD1 (5 bases). The CDR3 totals 18 residues. Germline-derived CDR1 and CDR2 are LGHNA and YSLEER. V lost 1 base and J 7 bases, leaving 22 bases between the germline ends. The CDR3 spells CASSQGGGRAGGSEKLFF. CDR3 bases: TGCGCCAGCAGCCAAGGTGGGGGTCGTGCTGGGGGGAGTGAAAAACTGTTTTTT.

The chain uses TRBV5-1 and TRBJ1-4; weak D call: TRBD1 (6 bases). Trimming cost V 0 bases and J 8 bases, with 14 bases left between them. This CDR3 contains 15 residues. The germline gives CDR1 SGHRS, CDR2 YFSETQ. The CDR3 DNA follows: TGCGCCAGCAGCTTGGTTCGGGGGGCTGGGGAAAAACTGTTTTTT. Its protein product is CASSLVRGAGEKLFF.

The J gene is TRBJ1-6, the V gene TRBV19, with D maybe TRBD1 (6 bases). V was shortened by 5 bases and J by 3 bases, with 8 bases between the two germline ends. The CDR3 sequence is 14 residues long. Looked up from germline, CDR1 is LNHDA and CDR2 is SQIVND (reference sequence). As DNA, the CDR3 is TGTGCCAGTAGTTGGACAGACTATAATTCACCCCTCCACTTT. Protein product: CASSWTDYNSPLHF.

The V and J genes are TRBV6-1 and TRBJ2-3, with 12 bases fitting TRBD2. The CDR3 covers 15 residues. Germline V gene sequence: CDR1 MNHNS, CDR2 SASEGT. Trimming removed 4 bases from V and 1 base from J; junction bases left unmatched: 0. The CDR3 DNA reads TGTGCCAGCAGTGGACTAGCGGGGGGCACAGATACGCAGTATTTT. This encodes CASSGLAGGTDTQYF.

The V and J genes are TRBV11-2 and TRBJ1-1; possibly TRBD1 for D (6 bases). CDR1 is SGHAT, CDR2 FQNNGV, per germline. V gave up 5 bases and J gave up 7 bases, with 17 bases separating them. CDR3 length: 14 amino acids. The CDR3 nucleotides are TGTGCCAGCAGCCCAACGACAGGCACAGGTGAAGCTTTCTTT. It codes for CASSPTTGTGEAFF.

V usage is TRBV30 and J usage is TRBJ2-5, with TRBD2 identical over 11 bases. This CDR3 region has 17 residues. The ends lost 1 base at V and 5 bases at J; junction bases unmatched: 12. The germline V gene encodes CDR1 GTSNPN and CDR2 SVGIG (reference sequence). CDR3 protein: CAWSAGRLAGGGETQYF. For the CDR3, the DNA is TGTGCCTGGAGTGCTGGAAGGCTAGCGGGGGGAGGTGAGACCCAGTACTTC. Full variable domain (missing parts from reference TRBV30 and TRBJ2-5): SQTIHQWPATLVQPVGSPLSLECTVEGTSNPNLYWYRQAAGRGLQLLFYSVGIGQISSEVPQNLSASRPQDRQFILSSKKLLLSDSGFYLCAWSAGRLAGGGETQYFGPGTRLLVL.

This sequence joins TRBV4-1 and TRBJ2-7, with 9 bases fitting TRBD2. Germline V CDR1 and CDR2: MGHRA, YSYEKL. The CDR3 is made up of 15 amino acids. Trimming removed 2 bases from V and 0 bases from J; junction bases left unmatched: 2. In DNA form, the CDR3 reads TGCGCCAGCAGCCAACCTAGCGGGACCTCCTACGAGCAGTACTTC. Translating it yields CASSQPSGTSYEQYF.

This rearrangement joins TRBV5-5 to TRBJ1-2, with 10 nucleotides matching TRBD1. J was trimmed by 5 bases and V by 1 base; bases with no gene match: 8. The CDR3 runs 16 residues. Germline CDR1 reads SGHKS; CDR2 reads YYEKEE (reference sequence). In DNA, the CDR3 is TGTGCCAGCAGCTTGCCGGGGGGGGACAGGGGTTATGGCTACACCTTC. Its translation is CASSLPGGDRGYGYTF.

The rearrangement links TRBV7-8 to TRBJ2-2; tentative D call: TRBD1 (6 bases). This CDR3 is built from 14 residues. V was clipped by 5 bases and J by 11 bases, with 18 bases between them. Germline loops: CDR1 SGHVS, CDR2 FQNEAQ. This chain's CDR3 is CASSLRQDGIELFF. The CDR3 nucleotides read TGTGCCAGCAGCCTCCGACAGGACGGGATAGAGCTGTTTTTT. Looking up the rest from reference TRBV7-8 and TRBJ2-2 gives the full variable domain: GAGVSQSPRYKVAKRGQDVALRCDPISGHVSLFWYQQALGQGPEFLTYFQNEAQLDKSGLPSDRFFAERPEGSVSTLKIQRTQQEDSAVYLCASSLRQDGIELFFGEGSRLTVL.

The V call is TRBV28, the J call TRBJ2-4; maybe TRBD2 (5 bases). Germline-derived CDR1 and CDR2 are MDHEN and SYDVKM. Trimming removed 6 bases from V and 1 base from J, with 13 bases in between. This CDR3 region has 15 residues. The CDR3 DNA sequence: TGTGCCAGCAGCCCAACCGGGAAGGCCAAAAACATTCAGTACTTC. It translates to CASSPTGKAKNIQYF.

The chain combines TRBV7-8 with TRBJ2-7, with D perhaps matching TRBD1 (5 bases). The V and J ends lost 5 bases and 1 base respectively, with 12 bases between them. The CDR3 sequence is 14 residues long. The V gene's germline CDR1 is SGHVS and CDR2 FQNEAQ. The CDR3 spells CASSPNRLSYEQYF. CDR3 DNA: TGTGCCAGCAGCCCTAACAGGTTATCCTACGAGCAGTACTTC.

The chain carries TRBV27 and TRBJ2-7, with D maybe TRBD1 (6 bases). Germline-derived CDR1 and CDR2 are MNHEY and SMNVEV (reference sequence). Trimming removed 3 bases from V and 7 bases from J, with 13 bases in between. The CDR3 has 13 amino acids. In DNA form, the CDR3 reads TGTGCCAGCAGTTTGCGCATGGGGACAGAGCAGTACTTC. Its protein is CASSLRMGTEQYF.

In the case of this clone: Relative to the germline gene, one junction end is altered; a read error may explain this. V is TRBV4-2 and J is TRBJ2-7, with D tentatively TRBD1 (5 bases). The CDR3 consists of 14 residues. Germline CDR1 LGHNA, CDR2 YNFKEQ. The chain's CDR3 is CASSQGGLSNEQYF. The CDR3 DNA reads as TGTGCCAGCAGCCAAGGGGGCCTCTCCAACGAGCAGTACTTC.

The rearrangement links TRBV9 to TRBJ2-3; 9 bases map to TRBD2. This CDR3 contains 14 residues. Germline CDR1 and CDR2: SGDLS and YYNGEE. V dropped 5 bases and J dropped 0; count of bases not matched to a gene: 1. CDR3 protein: CASRAGGSTDTQYF. CDR3 DNA sequence: TGTGCCAGCAGGGCGGGGGGGAGCACAGATACGCAGTATTTT.

The genes are TRBV30 and TRBJ1-6; no clear D gene. V was pared by 4 bases and J by 18 bases, with 22 bases between. Germline assignment: CDR1 GTSNPN and CDR2 SVGIG (reference sequence). The CDR3 contains 13 residues. The CDR3 region is CAWTPGAGYIGHF. The DNA of the CDR3 is TGTGCCTGGACTCCCGGAGCCGGCTACATCGGCCACTTT.

This sequence joins TRBV29-1 and TRBJ2-5, with D possibly TRBD1 on 5 matching bases. The J call may not be correct, given that the DNA end is closer to TRBJ2-7. The CDR3 spans 14 residues. Germline lookup yields CDR1 SQVTM and CDR2 ANQGSEA. The CDR3 region is CSVQGRQKPYEQYF. Here the CDR3 DNA reads TGCAGCGTTCAAGGGCGACAGAAACCCTACGAGCAGTACTTC.

This CDR3 reads CASRASYGYTF. DNA for the CDR3: TGTGCCAGCAGGGCATCCTATGGCTACACCTTC. The gene calls are TRBV6-1 and TRBJ1-2; D ambiguous. The CDR3 totals 11 residues. Germline CDR1 MNHNS, CDR2 SASEGT. The V end was cut by 6 bases, the J end by 4 bases, with 6 bases between.

The chain links TRBV7-2 to TRBJ2-3; tentative D call: TRBD2 (5 bases). Germline lookup yields CDR1 SGHTA and CDR2 FQGNSA. V was clipped by 3 bases and J by 0 bases, with 13 bases between them. The CDR3 runs 16 residues. The CDR3 bases are TGTGCCAGCAGCTTCGTTTGGAGGACTAGCACAGATACGCAGTATTTT. Amino acid sequence: CASSFVWRTSTDTQYF.

V usage is TRBV29-1 and J usage is TRBJ2-3; D is uncertain. The germline V and J ends were trimmed by 5 bases and 2 bases, with 8 bases remaining between them. Germline lookup yields CDR1 SQVTM and CDR2 ANQGSEA. This CDR3 is built from 12 residues. The CDR3 DNA is TGCAGCGTTTTGGTAGTCACAGATACGCAGTATTTT. Translation: CSVLVVTDTQYF.

Only one count was recorded for this clone. The rearrangement links TRBV5-1 to TRBJ2-5, with 8 positions matching TRBD2. This CDR3 region has 15 residues. V shed 2 bases, J shed 1 base, and the junction held 4 bases outside the gene matches. In germline, CDR1 is SGHRS, CDR2 YFSETQ. The CDR3: CASSLERGIQETQYF. For the CDR3, the DNA is TGCGCCAGCAGCTTAGAGCGGGGGATCCAAGAGACCCAGTACTTC.